This passage covers 13 T cell receptor beta chains from one sample sequenced in a study of T cell repertoires in cytomegalovirus infection. TCRdb re-derived calls from the reads in MiXCR, one entry per CDR3 protein. The profile shows about 920,000 distinct CDR3 sequences, 31% of them singletons. Their target antigens are unknown. Sample: cultured CD8+ T cells from PBMCs, taken from culture after CMV antigen stimulation. These receptors all stem from a human donor in good health (CMV status not recorded). Some clones in this sample may be carry-over from other donors' samples.

This clonotype was counted between two and nine times. V is TRBV6-4 and J is TRBJ2-1; D not resolved. Germline CDR1 is MRHNA and CDR2 is SNTAGT. This CDR3 contains 14 residues. Trimming removed 0 bases at V and 11 bases at J, with 14 bases between. CDR3: CASSDSNEPFQQFF. As DNA, the CDR3 is TGTGCCAGCAGTGACTCTAACGAGCCATTTCAGCAGTTCTTC.

The chain joins TRBV7-8 to TRBJ1-1; D uncertain. Germline CDR1 reads SGHVS; CDR2 reads FQNEAQ. The CDR3 sequence is 14 residues long. Trimming shortened V by 5 bases and J by 1 base, and 11 bases separated the two germline ends. In DNA, the CDR3 is TGTGCCAGCAGCCAACGGACTGGGAACACTGAAGCTTTCTTT. Amino acid sequence: CASSQRTGNTEAFF. Complete variable domain (other parts from reference TRBV7-8 and TRBJ1-1): GAGVSQSPRYKVAKRGQDVALRCDPISGHVSLFWYQQALGQGPEFLTYFQNEAQLDKSGLPSDRFFAERPEGSVSTLKIQRTQQEDSAVYLCASSQRTGNTEAFFGQGTRLTVV.

The rearrangement links TRBV27 to TRBJ1-4; possible D gene TRBD1, 6 bases. This CDR3 region has 14 residues. Germline V gene sequence: CDR1 MNHEY, CDR2 SMNVEV (reference sequence). V was cut by 8 bases and J by 8 bases, with 18 bases left in between. Here the CDR3 DNA reads TGTGCCAGCGGGGGCGGGGGGAACGAGGAAAAACTGTTTTTT. This codes for CASGGGGNEEKLFF.

The CDR3 region is CASSMRGPNEQFF. In nucleotides, the CDR3 is TGTGCCAGTAGTATGAGGGGCCCTAATGAGCAGTTCTTC. This chain connects TRBV19 to TRBJ2-1; TRBD1 or TRBD2 may be the D gene (5 bases each). Germline CDR1 is LNHDA and CDR2 is SQIVND (reference sequence). The V gene lost 3 bases and the J gene lost 7 bases, with 10 bases spanning the gap. The CDR3 loop spans 13 amino acids.

Ten or more counts support this clonotype. The DNA of the CDR3 is TGTGCCAGCAGTTTCTCACTAAACACTGAAGCTTTCTTT. It codes for CASSFSLNTEAFF. The genes are TRBV12-3 or TRBV12-4 and TRBJ1-1; D not resolved. V lost 3 bases, J lost 2 bases, and 7 bases lay in between. The CDR3 is made up of 13 amino acids.

This chain links TRBV4-1 with TRBJ1-1, with unresolved D. Trimming took off 4 bases at V and 4 bases at J, with 10 bases between the two ends. This CDR3 spans 13 amino acids. Germline V gene sequence: CDR1 MGHRA, CDR2 YSYEKL. CDR3 sequence: CASSLTDLTEAFF. The CDR3 coding sequence is TGCGCCAGCAGCCTAACAGATCTCACTGAAGCTTTCTTT.

This clonotype was detected many times. The rearrangement uses TRBV7-6 and TRBJ2-1; 7 bases are shared with TRBD2. V shed 1 base, J shed 4 bases, and the junction held 4 bases outside the gene matches. The germline gives CDR1 SGHVS, CDR2 FNYEAQ. The CDR3 covers 15 residues. This chain's CDR3 is CASSLVAGEYNEQFF. The CDR3 coding sequence is TGTGCCAGCAGCTTAGTTGCGGGGGAGTACAATGAGCAGTTCTTC.

The chain is built from TRBV10-3 and TRBJ2-7; TRBD1 is a possible D gene (6 bases). V was shortened by 6 bases and J by 1 base, with 10 bases between the two germline ends. Per germline, CDR1 ENHRY and CDR2 SYGVKD. The CDR3 has 13 amino acids. The CDR3 loop reads CAISDRPSYEQYV. CDR3 in DNA: TGTGCCATCAGCGACAGGCCGTCCTACGAGCAGTACGTC.

V usage is TRBV25-1 and J usage is TRBJ1-1; D is unclear. Trimming left V 0 bases short and J 1 base short, with 6 bases between. Germline V gene sequence: CDR1 MGHDK, CDR2 SYGVNS. This CDR3 is 14 amino acids long. CDR3 sequence (DNA): TGTGCCAGCAGTGAATACGGGAGGAACACTGAAGCTTTCTTT. Translated, it gives CASSEYGRNTEAFF. Complete variable domain (other parts from reference TRBV25-1 and TRBJ1-1): EADIYQTPRYLVIGTGKKITLECSQTMGHDKMYWYQQDPGMELHLIHYSYGVNSTEKGDLSSESTVSRIRTEHFPLTLESARPSHTSQYLCASSEYGRNTEAFFGQGTRLTVV.

The chain employs TRBV5-5 and TRBJ2-1; a possible D gene is TRBD2 (7 bases). V shed 4 bases and J shed 2 bases, with 19 bases lying between them. Germline V gene lookup returns CDR1 SGHKS and CDR2 YYEKEE (reference sequence). CDR3 size: 17 residues. CDR3 nucleotide sequence: TGTGCCAGCAGCCCAAGGCGGGGGCTGACCCCCTACAATGAGCAGTTCTTC. It codes for CASSPRRGLTPYNEQFF.

There are a few counts of this clonotype. V and J are TRBV5-4 and TRBJ1-5; tentative D call: TRBD1 (6 bases). Looked up from germline, CDR1 is SGHNT and CDR2 is YYREEE (reference sequence). V shed 1 base and J shed 2 bases, with 13 bases lying between them. The CDR3 runs to 16 residues. The CDR3 nucleotides are TGTGCCAGCAGCTTGTGGGGGGCGTCGGGCAATCAGCCCCAGCATTTT. This encodes CASSLWGASGNQPQHF.

This chain connects TRBV7-9 to TRBJ2-5; no definite D call. Germline V gene sequence: CDR1 SEHNR, CDR2 FQNEAQ (reference sequence). The CDR3 consists of 14 residues. V was cut by 5 bases and J by 1 base, with 11 bases left in between. As DNA, the CDR3 is TGTGCCAGCAGCCGCGACTGGGGCCAAGAGACCCAGTACTTC. Translation: CASSRDWGQETQYF.

In this sample, this clonotype turned up a few times. The J gene is TRBJ2-7, the V gene TRBV7-9; 8 bases map to TRBD1. V lost 5 bases, J lost 2 bases, and 11 bases stayed unmatched. This CDR3 comprises 16 residues. Per germline, CDR1 SEHNR and CDR2 FQNEAQ (reference sequence). The CDR3 reads CASSPRTGRNAYEQYF. For the CDR3, the DNA is TGTGCCAGCAGCCCTAGGACAGGGAGGAATGCCTACGAGCAGTACTTC.